This T cell receptor (beta chain) was identified during a study of human T cells and chemical hapten exposure. Time point specified: pre-sensitization, week 0. The treatment was: therapeutic diphenylcyclopropenone sensitization with weekly scalp DPC. MiXCR was run by TCRdb on the RACE reads, yielding one entry per CDR3 protein. Found here are approximately 77,000 distinct CDR3 sequences, roughly 15% of them singletons; the top ten hold over 3.5%. Germline lookup yields CDR1 SGDLS and CDR2 YYNGEE. Trimming cost V 0 bases and J 6 bases, with 9 bases left between them. CDR3 length: 13 amino acids. The sequence was collected from a woman aged 45-60 years with alopecia areata. Some clones in this sample may be carry-over from other donors' samples. The V and J genes are TRBV9 and TRBJ1-1; D not certain. This material consisted of whole blood, taken in connection with sensitization to the hapten diphenylcyclopropenone (DPC). The CDR3 region is CASSVALGAEAFF. CDR3 coding DNA: TGTGCCAGCAGCGTAGCTCTCGGGGCTGAAGCTTTCTTT. The entire variable domain, with the rest obtained from reference TRBV9 and TRBJ1-1, is as follows: DSGVTQTPKHLITATGQRVTLRCSPRSGDLSVYWYQQSLDQGLQFLIQYYNGEERAKGNILERFSAQQFPDLHSELNLSSLELGDSALYFCASSVALGAEAFFGQGTRLTVV.